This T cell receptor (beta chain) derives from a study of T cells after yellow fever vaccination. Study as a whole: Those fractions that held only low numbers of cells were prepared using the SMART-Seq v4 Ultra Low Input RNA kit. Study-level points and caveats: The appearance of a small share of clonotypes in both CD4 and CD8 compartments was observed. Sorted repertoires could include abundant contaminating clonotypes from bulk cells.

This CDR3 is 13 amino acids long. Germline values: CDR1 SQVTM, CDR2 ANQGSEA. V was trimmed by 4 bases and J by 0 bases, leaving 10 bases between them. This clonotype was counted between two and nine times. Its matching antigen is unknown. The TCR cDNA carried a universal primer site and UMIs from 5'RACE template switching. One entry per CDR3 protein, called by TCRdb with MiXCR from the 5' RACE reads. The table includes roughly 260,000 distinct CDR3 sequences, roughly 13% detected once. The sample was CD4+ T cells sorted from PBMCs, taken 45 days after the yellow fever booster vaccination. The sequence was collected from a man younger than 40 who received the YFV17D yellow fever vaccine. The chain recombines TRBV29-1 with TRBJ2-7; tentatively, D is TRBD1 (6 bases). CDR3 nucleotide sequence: TGCAGCGTTGTCGACAGGTTCTCCTACGAGCAGTACTTC. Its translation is CSVVDRFSYEQYF.